The source of this T cell receptor (beta chain) is a study of shared clonotypes between healthy human individuals (dated by TCRdb to between 2020 and 2021). Regarding the complete study: A couple of women and a few men aged 18 to 49 years were included in the cohort. Blood TCR repertoires of five healthy adults were deeply sequenced to estimate repertoire size and the extent of clonotype sharing between individuals. To increase sequencing depth and limit assay-specific biases, TCR repertoire library preparation and sequencing were carried out by different laboratories using diverse techniques. Leukapheresis yielded between about 0.85 and 10 billion PBMCs per donor.

TCR CDR3 regions were amplified from genomic DNA by multiplex PCR using the deep immunoSEQ assay. Genomic DNA extracted from each cell subset was distributed evenly over all wells of several immunoSEQ 96-well plates, and each plate served as one replicate. For unsorted PBMC, each replicate PCR was loaded with roughly 330 ng genomic DNA, equivalent to 30,000 or so T cell genomes. Unsorted PBMC genomic DNA was sequenced across ten immunoSEQ deep assay plates. Purified libraries were quantified with a Qubit 3.0 fluorometer, sized on a Bioanalyzer 2100, and re-quantified with the KAPA Library Quantification kit. Every immunoSEQ 96-well plate was sequenced on a separate single-read 150-cycle Illumina NextSeq 550 flow cell. Per the original workflow: Because the immunoSEQ output held only junctional sequences and lacked quality scores, the filtering could not match the filtering applied to full-length reads. To assign V/J genes and CDR3, sequences were annotated against IMGT germline references using PyIR, a Python wrapper for IgBLAST v1.9. Reads with weak V/J assignments (E-value above 1e-6), missing CDR3, stop codons, out-of-frame junctions, or ambiguous translated residues were removed. V3J clonotypes were defined as sequences sharing the same inferred V gene, J gene, and CDR3 amino acid sequence. To compute the percentage overlap between repertoires, the number of shared unique clonotypes was divided by the size of the smaller repertoire. Richness of each repertoire was evaluated using RTK rarefaction, the Chao1 estimator, and Recon v2.1 estimates of unobserved clonotypes. Held by TCRdb, this immuneACCESS table contains in-frame sequences only and omits some clones. Under half of the omission traces to an unresolved V gene where checked; the cause of the rest is unknown. From that table come the V and J calls and clone size; the DNA was used to work out D and trimming. This sample lists 470,000 or so clones; approximately 84% were detected once. 10% to 15% of the sample is in the top ten clones.

To note about this clone: The antigen it binds to is not known. The sample holds no much larger clone one base away, and base qualities are not on file.

Beyond this particular receptor, the publication reports: Based on pairwise subsampling, the degree of clonotype sharing among donors was expected to be affected by sequencing depth. Because the study included a small number of donors, the genetic and exposure-history diversity represented was limited. Sampling was limited to blood, and TCR repertoires in tissue likely differ from TCR repertoires in blood.

Based on the germline V gene, the CDR1 and CDR2 sequences are SGDLS and YYNGEE. V is shortened by 3 bases, J by 1 base, and the region joining them spans 10 bases. The CDR3 sequence holds 14 residues, the cysteine and phenylalanine included. Just the 42-base CDR3 DNA is kept, in frame starting at base 1. Donors were healthy HIV-negative adults with no recently reported acute infections or vaccinations. Every donor was a Caucasian adult living in Nashville, Tennessee, USA. For unsorted samples, 96 million or so PBMCs were counted, and genomic DNA was extracted using the QIAamp DNA Blood Mini kit. Blood was obtained by leukapheresis, after which PBMCs were separated by Ficoll-Histopaque density gradient centrifugation and cryopreserved in liquid nitrogen vapor phase.

The receptor was derived from a woman aged 40 to 50 in good health. Some clones in this sample may be carry-over from other donors' samples. The sample was PBMCs. The sequence links TRBV9 to TRBJ1-1; no D gene call is confident. The encoded CDR3 is CASSAESQNTEAFF. The nucleotide sequence is given as TGTGCCAGCAGCGCCGAAAGCCAGAACACTGAAGCTTTCTTT.